Detailed here is one TCR beta chain. Profiled with immunoSEQ multiplex PCR; TCRdb holds only in-frame clones, not every one. The repertoire consists of about 1,500 clones, with about 24% occurring once and the leading ten covering about 19%. Per germline, CDR1 LGHNT and CDR2 FRNRAP. CDR3 length: 12 amino acids. This record comes from a study of T cells in localized non-small cell lung cancer. This clonotype was sampled from a male donor aged 60 or over with stage II squamous cell lung carcinoma. The chain recombines TRBV12-5 with TRBJ2-7; either TRBD1 or TRBD2 may fit D (6 bases each). Sequencing used normal lung tissue next to the tumor, obtained before any cancer treatment. The DNA of the CDR3 is TGTGCCAGCCGGGGGACATCCTACGAGCAGTACTTC. Protein product: CASRGTSYEQYF.